This passage covers 10 T cell receptor beta chains from one sample sequenced in a study of Ad26.COV2.S vaccination and SARS-CoV-2 variants. Treatment meaning: roughly 20 received Ad26.COV2.S at low or high dose, single or two shots; several received placebo; per-sample allocation not given. The study sampled participants on day 63 after the first vaccine or placebo injection. Measured with immunoSEQ multiplex PCR; TCRdb has only the in-frame clones, and not every one. This sample has a few hundred thousand clones; about nine tenths occur once, and the top ten carry around 3.6%. The specimen comprised peripheral blood, sampled in a trial of Ad26.COV2.S vaccine versus placebo. The receptors were sampled from a person aged 18-65 years who received the Ad26.COV2.S COVID-19 vaccine or a placebo.

The chain links TRBV7-2 to TRBJ1-2; the match to TRBD1 covers 7 bases. V gave up 1 base and J gave up 0 bases; unmatched junction bases: 5. The CDR3 has 16 amino acids. CDR1 and CDR2 from the germline V gene are SGHTA and FQGNSA. In DNA, the CDR3 is TGTGCCAGCAGCTTAGATCCCGGGACAGCTAACTATGGCTACACCTTC. Protein product: CASSLDPGTANYGYTF.

The gene calls are TRBV7-2 and TRBJ1-2; D ambiguous. The CDR3 consists of 14 residues. V shed 7 bases and J shed 0 bases, with 12 bases lying between them. Germline V gene sequence: CDR1 SGHTA, CDR2 FQGNSA. The CDR3 loop is CASKDGRTNYGYTF. DNA for the CDR3: TGTGCCAGCAAAGATGGACGGACTAACTATGGCTACACCTTC. The variable domain in full, completed from reference TRBV7-2 and TRBJ1-2, reads GAGVSQSPSNKVTEKGKDVELRCDPISGHTALYWYRQSLGQGLEFLIYFQGNSAPDKSGLPSDRFSAERTGGSVSTLTIQRTQQEDSAVYLCASKDGRTNYGYTFGSGTRLTVV.

V usage is TRBV2 and J usage is TRBJ2-1; 7 bases map to TRBD1. There are 14 residues in the CDR3. CDR1 is SNHLY and CDR2 is FYNNEI in the germline V gene. After removal of 6 bases from V and 0 bases from J, the junction contained 2 bases not matched to a gene. Here the CDR3 reads CASRDRNSYNEQFF. The CDR3 region has the DNA TGTGCCAGCAGGGACAGGAACTCCTACAATGAGCAGTTCTTC. The full variable domain, its missing parts supplied by reference TRBV2 and TRBJ2-1, is EPEVTQTPSHQVTQMGQEVILRCVPISNHLYFYWYRQILGQKVEFLVSFYNNEISEKSEIFDDQFSVERPDGSNFTLKIRSTKLEDSAMYFCASRDRNSYNEQFFGPGTRLTVL.

This chain uses TRBV9 with TRBJ1-2, with no clear D. The ends were cut back, 0 bases at V and 5 bases at J, with 11 bases in the middle. CDR3 length: 14 residues. The germline V gene encodes CDR1 SGDLS and CDR2 YYNGEE. The CDR3 here is CASSVAGEPYGYTF. The CDR3 DNA reads TGTGCCAGCAGCGTAGCGGGAGAGCCGTATGGCTACACCTTC.

The rearrangement links TRBV19 to TRBJ1-5, with D maybe TRBD1 (6 bases). The CDR3 spans 15 residues. Germline loops: CDR1 LNHDA, CDR2 SQIVND (reference sequence). Trimming cost V 4 bases and J 2 bases, with 12 bases left between them. The CDR3 loop reads CASSRGQNGNQPQHF. In DNA form, the CDR3 reads TGTGCCAGTAGTAGAGGACAGAACGGCAATCAGCCCCAGCATTTT.

This chain joins TRBV7-2 and TRBJ2-5, with 9 bases lining up with TRBD2. Looked up from germline, CDR1 is SGHTA and CDR2 is FQGNSA. The CDR3 consists of 13 residues. Losses at the gene ends were 5 bases for V and 5 bases for J; bases not matched to a gene: 3. The chain's CDR3 is CASSRTSVETQYF. The CDR3 DNA sequence: TGTGCCAGCAGCCGGACTAGCGTGGAGACCCAGTACTTC.

V and J are TRBV6-2 or TRBV6-3 and TRBJ2-4; 12 bases fit TRBD2. The junction had 3 bases not matched to a gene; V was cut back by 5 bases and J by 4 bases. CDR1 MNHEY and CDR2 SVGEGT come from the germline V gene. This CDR3 has 15 amino acids. CDR3 amino acids: CASSRTSGVKNIQYF. The CDR3 DNA reads TGTGCCAGCAGTCGGACTAGCGGGGTAAAAAACATTCAGTACTTC.

This sequence joins TRBV9 and TRBJ2-5; no clear D gene. The V gene's germline CDR1 is SGDLS and CDR2 YYNGEE. The CDR3 contains 14 residues. The V end was cut by 0 bases, the J end by 5 bases, with 11 bases between. The CDR3 reads CASSVGSGLETQYF. CDR3 nucleotides: TGTGCCAGCAGCGTAGGGTCCGGGTTGGAGACCCAGTACTTC.

The chain is built from TRBV7-2 and TRBJ2-5; TRBD2 aligns across 15 bases. The germline V gene has CDR1 SGHTA and CDR2 FQGNSA. J was trimmed by 4 bases and V by 5 bases; bases with no gene match: 5. The CDR3 has 16 residues. The CDR3 sequence is CASSARTSGGGETQYF. DNA for the CDR3: TGTGCCAGCAGCGCGAGGACTAGCGGGGGGGGAGAGACCCAGTACTTC.

The rearrangement joins TRBV3-1 (or the pseudogene TRBV3-2) to TRBJ2-7; D is possibly TRBD1 or TRBD2 (6 bases each). The germline V gene encodes CDR1 LGHDT and CDR2 YNNKEL (reference sequence). V lost 4 bases and J lost 2, with 18 bases in between. This CDR3 is built from 16 residues. CDR3 nucleotide sequence: TGTGCCAGCAGCCTGGGGGGACACCGGCGACCCTACGAGCAGTACTTC. It translates to CASSLGGHRRPYEQYF.